A single sample gave rise to the 21 T cell receptor beta chains below, sequenced in a study of T cell changes during pregnancy in multiple sclerosis. TCRdb keeps only in-frame clones here, not all; method: immunoSEQ multiplex PCR. The sample contains roughly 99,000 clones, 80% to 95% of which appear only once. Here the sequenced sample was peripheral blood, taken in the third trimester of pregnancy. These receptors all come from a female donor in good health, enrolled as a control in a pregnancy study.

In this sample, this clone turned up many times. CDR3 loop: CASSRDRGQAFF. In DNA, the CDR3 is TGTGCCAGCAGCAGGGACAGGGGCCAAGCTTTCTTT. The chain couples TRBV11-2 to TRBJ1-1; 10 bases map to TRBD1. This CDR3 spans 12 amino acids. V dropped 5 bases and J dropped 9; count of bases not matched to a gene: 3. Germline CDR1 SGHAT, CDR2 FQNNGV.

The chain is built from TRBV19 and TRBJ1-5, with 7 bases that match TRBD1. CDR3 length: 16 amino acids. V shed 5 bases, J shed 4 bases, and the junction held 11 bases outside the gene matches. Germline CDR1 is LNHDA and CDR2 is SQIVND (reference sequence). The CDR3 loop reads CASSLRGLVKNQPQHF. The CDR3 DNA reads TGTGCCAGTAGTCTGAGGGGGCTCGTAAAAAATCAGCCCCAGCATTTT.

The chain employs TRBV4-3 and TRBJ2-7; D ambiguous. V was pared by 0 bases and J by 3 bases, with 9 bases between. The V gene's germline CDR1 is LGHNA and CDR2 YSLEER. The CDR3 covers 14 residues. CDR3 in DNA: TGCGCCAGCAGCCAAGATCCGGGTTTCTACGAGCAGTACTTC. This gives the protein CASSQDPGFYEQYF.

This clone was seen a handful of times. CDR3 loop: CASSPRGRGDTEAFF. CDR3 nucleotide sequence: TGTGCCAGCAGCCCTCGGGGCAGGGGTGACACTGAAGCTTTCTTT. The chain carries TRBV9 and TRBJ1-1; tentatively, D is TRBD1 (6 bases). The CDR3 runs to 15 residues. The germline CDR1 and CDR2 sequences are SGDLS and YYNGEE. V lost 4 bases to trimming and J lost 3 bases, with 16 bases between them.

The chain carries TRBV6-5 and TRBJ2-7; TRBD1 might be the D (6 bases). The V and J ends lost 0 bases and 9 bases respectively, with 15 bases between them. The CDR3 contains 14 residues. Germline CDR1 and CDR2: MNHEY and SVGAGI. In DNA form, the CDR3 reads TGTGCCAGCAGTTACTCACAGGGTCGGGATGGGCAGTACTTC. Translating it yields CASSYSQGRDGQYF.

V and J are TRBV19 and TRBJ1-6; D is ambiguous. The germline V and J ends were trimmed by 3 bases and 2 bases, with 2 bases remaining between them. The CDR3 length is 13 residues. Germline V gene lookup returns CDR1 LNHDA and CDR2 SQIVND (reference sequence). This CDR3 reads CASSIAYNSPLHF. CDR3 sequence (DNA): TGTGCCAGTAGTATCGCCTATAATTCACCCCTCCACTTT.

The rearrangement links TRBV7-2 to TRBJ1-2; no reliable D call. CDR1 and CDR2 from the germline V gene are SGHTA and FQGNSA. V was cut by 0 bases and J by 2 bases, with 7 bases left in between. This CDR3 is built from 14 residues. CDR3 coding DNA: TGTGCCAGCAGCTTAGCTCCGGAGAACTATGGCTACACCTTC. As protein: CASSLAPENYGYTF. The entire variable domain, with the rest obtained from reference TRBV7-2 and TRBJ1-2, is as follows: GAGVSQSPSNKVTEKGKDVELRCDPISGHTALYWYRQSLGQGLEFLIYFQGNSAPDKSGLPSDRFSAERTGGSVSTLTIQRTQQEDSAVYLCASSLAPENYGYTFGSGTRLTVV.

The chain joins TRBV25-1 to TRBJ1-2; 7 bases map to TRBD1. The germline V gene encodes CDR1 MGHDK and CDR2 SYGVNS. The CDR3 has 14 residues. After removal of 6 bases from V and 7 bases from J, the junction contained 11 bases not matched to a gene. CDR3 loop: CASREGGGLGGYTF. The CDR3 nucleotides read TGTGCCAGCAGGGAAGGAGGGGGCCTGGGTGGCTACACCTTC.

In its sample, this clone was seen a few times. The chain uses TRBV28 and TRBJ1-1; unclear D gene. This CDR3 has 15 amino acids. With 4 bases removed from V and 2 bases from J, the gap between germline ends came to 14 bases. From germline, CDR1 is MDHEN and CDR2 SYDVKM. CDR3 sequence (DNA): TGTGCCAGCAGTTCCCCCACAGAGCCCAACACTGAAGCTTTCTTT. The encoded protein is CASSSPTEPNTEAFF. Complete variable domain (other parts from reference TRBV28 and TRBJ1-1): DVKVTQSSRYLVKRTGEKVFLECVQDMDHENMFWYRQDPGLGLRLIYFSYDVKMKEKGDIPEGYSVSREKKERFSLILESASTNQTSMYLCASSSPTEPNTEAFFGQGTRLTVV.

The J gene is TRBJ1-2, the V gene TRBV29-1; TRBD1 matches at 11 bases. The V and J ends lost 6 bases and 2 bases, in that order; junction bases with no gene match: 5. Germline-derived CDR1 and CDR2 are SQVTM and ANQGSEA. The CDR3 runs to 14 residues. The DNA for the CDR3 is TGCAGCGTAGACGGGACAGGGGGGAACTATGGCTACACCTTC. It specifies CSVDGTGGNYGYTF.

This clone was observed a single time. The chain has TRBV7-9 and TRBJ2-7, with 8 positions matching TRBD1. Trimming took 1 base from V and 0 from J; bases not matched to a gene: 8. Germline V gene sequence: CDR1 SEHNR, CDR2 FQNEAQ (reference sequence). This CDR3 spans 17 amino acids. The DNA for the CDR3 is TGTGCCAGCAGCTTAGGAACCAGGGGGCTCTCCTCCTACGAGCAGTACTTC. Encoded protein: CASSLGTRGLSSYEQYF.

The chain couples TRBV27 to TRBJ2-1; no firm D call. Germline V gene sequence: CDR1 MNHEY, CDR2 SMNVEV (reference sequence). Trimming removed 4 bases from V and 5 bases from J, with 9 bases in between. The CDR3 totals 13 residues. This chain's CDR3 is CASSYNPHNEQFF. CDR3 DNA sequence: TGTGCCAGCAGTTACAACCCTCACAATGAGCAGTTCTTC.

This rearrangement joins TRBV19 to TRBJ2-2, with 7 bases identical to TRBD1. This CDR3 has 15 residues. Trimming cost V 7 bases and J 6 bases; bases outside gene matches: 11. The germline V gene encodes CDR1 LNHDA and CDR2 SQIVND (reference sequence). CDR3: CASTALGGTAGELFF. CDR3 coding DNA: TGTGCCAGTACCGCTCTAGGGGGCACGGCCGGGGAGCTGTTTTTT.

This chain connects TRBV7-2 to TRBJ2-1; 8 bases are a match to TRBD2. The CDR3 spans 16 residues. V shed 7 bases and J 7 bases; nucleotides not matched to a gene: 15. Germline values: CDR1 SGHTA, CDR2 FQGNSA. CDR3 DNA: TGTGCCAGCACCTCGCCGAGCCGGGGGGGCCGGAATGAGCAGTTCTTC. It is translated as CASTSPSRGGRNEQFF. The variable domain in full, completed from reference TRBV7-2 and TRBJ2-1, reads GAGVSQSPSNKVTEKGKDVELRCDPISGHTALYWYRQSLGQGLEFLIYFQGNSAPDKSGLPSDRFSAERTGGSVSTLTIQRTQQEDSAVYLCASTSPSRGGRNEQFFGPGTRLTVL.

This chain links TRBV19 with TRBJ2-7; 10 positions match TRBD1. CDR1 is LNHDA, CDR2 SQIVND, per germline (reference sequence). Trimming removed 7 bases from V and 5 bases from J; junction bases left unmatched: 5. There are 13 residues in the CDR3. Here the CDR3 reads CASTGQGSHEQYF. The CDR3 DNA reads TGTGCCAGTACGGGACAGGGGTCCCACGAGCAGTACTTC.

The CDR3 sequence: CASRTPTGFRGYTF. The DNA for the CDR3 is TGTGCCAGCAGAACGCCTACAGGGTTTAGAGGCTACACCTTC. The genes are TRBV6-5 and TRBJ1-2, with TRBD1 as a possible D gene (6 bases). V was shortened by 6 bases and J by 8 bases, with 19 bases between the two germline ends. From germline, CDR1 is MNHEY and CDR2 SVGAGI. The CDR3 is made up of 14 amino acids.

This chain uses TRBV9 with TRBJ2-5, with 9 bases that match TRBD2. The CDR3 covers 15 residues. Germline assignment: CDR1 SGDLS and CDR2 YYNGEE. V lost 3 bases, J lost 5 bases, and 8 bases stayed unmatched. Here the CDR3 reads CASSERGGGAETQYF. The CDR3 DNA sequence: TGTGCCAGCAGCGAGAGGGGCGGGGGGGCCGAGACCCAGTACTTC. Drawing the rest from reference TRBV9 and TRBJ2-5, the complete variable domain is DSGVTQTPKHLITATGQRVTLRCSPRSGDLSVYWYQQSLDQGLQFLIQYYNGEERAKGNILERFSAQQFPDLHSELNLSSLELGDSALYFCASSERGGGAETQYFGPGTRLLVL.

J is TRBJ2-5 and V is TRBV6-1, with 12 bases fitting TRBD1. V was clipped by 2 bases and J by 5 bases; unmatched bases: 9. Germline V gives CDR1 MNHNS, CDR2 SASEGT. The CDR3 contains 17 residues. The CDR3 sequence is CASSELWGTGGMETQYF. CDR3 nucleotide sequence: TGTGCCAGCAGTGAACTTTGGGGGACAGGGGGCATGGAGACCCAGTACTTC.

The chain couples TRBV6-5 to TRBJ1-1, with D possibly matching TRBD1 (6 bases). Trimming removed 7 bases from V and 10 bases from J, with 13 bases in between. Germline V CDR1 and CDR2: MNHEY, SVGAGI. The CDR3 runs 11 residues. The DNA of the CDR3 is TGTGCCAGCACTTTCAGGGGCTCAGCTTTCTTT. It yields the protein CASTFRGSAFF.

CDR3 loop: CASSYTGLGPGELFF. The DNA for the CDR3 is TGTGCCAGCAGTTACACGGGACTGGGACCCGGGGAGCTGTTTTTT. The chain recombines TRBV6-5 with TRBJ2-2; D perhaps matches TRBD2 (6 bases). Germline CDR1 reads MNHEY; CDR2 reads SVGAGI. The CDR3 contains 15 residues. V was cut by 2 bases and J by 6 bases, with 13 bases left in between.

The chain is built from TRBV30 and TRBJ1-2; D gene ambiguous. CDR1 GTSNPN and CDR2 SVGIG come from the germline V gene (reference sequence). The CDR3 is made up of 12 amino acids. V gave up 1 base and J gave up 5 bases, with 8 bases separating them. The CDR3 region is CAWSARPYGYTF. In nucleotides, the CDR3 is TGTGCCTGGAGTGCCAGGCCTTATGGCTACACCTTC.